A selection of T cell receptor beta chains follows, all from one sample in a study of T cell responses to AZD1222 COVID-19 vaccine. The protocol was immunoSEQ multiplex PCR, while the TCRdb copy is restricted to in-frame clones and leaves out a portion. The table includes about 180,000 clones, roughly 92% detected once. This specimen consisted of peripheral blood, obtained 28 days after the second AZD1222 dose. The source of these receptors is an adult who received the AZD1222 COVID-19 vaccine. CDR3s include the opening cysteine and the closing phenylalanine or tryptophan. Fields, in order: V gene, J gene, clone size, D gene, CDR3 length, CDR3 protein, CDR3 DNA. A D gene is named only where the DNA matches it firmly. Not all rows give a size; the values are once, few, many and, for expanded clones, a class.

TRBV7-8	TRBJ2-5	few	.	13	CASSPPVDETQYF	TGTGCCAGCAGCCCACCGGTCGACGAGACCCAGTACTTC
TRBV2	TRBJ1-5	.	.	15	CASSETRSTIQPQHF	TGTGCCAGCAGTGAAACAAGGTCGACAATCCAGCCCCAGCATTTT
TRBV15	TRBJ1-4	.	.	13	CATSRYIEEKLFF	TGTGCCACCAGCAGATATATAGAGGAAAAACTGTTTTTT
TRBV6-1	TRBJ1-4	.	.	12	CASSEARLKLFF	TGTGCCAGCAGTGAAGCACGACTAAAACTGTTTTTT
TRBV28	TRBJ1-2	once	TRBD1	14	CASSMPGGLGGYTF	TGTGCCAGCAGTATGCCAGGGGGCTTGGGGGGCTACACCTTC
TRBV6-1	TRBJ2-7	once	TRBD1	14	CASSIQGDFYEQYF	TGTGCCAGCAGCATTCAGGGGGATTTCTACGAGCAGTACTTC
TRBV25-1	TRBJ1-2	.	.	14	CASSPPGTVYGYTF	TGTGCCAGCAGCCCCCCAGGGACGGTCTATGGCTACACCTTC
TRBV25-1	TRBJ1-6	.	.	14	CASRANMYNSPLHF	TGTGCCAGCAGGGCGAATATGTATAATTCACCCCTCCACTTT
TRBV5-1	TRBJ2-7	.	.	14	CASSLVAGAGEQYF	TGCGCCAGCAGCTTGGTGGCAGGGGCGGGTGAGCAGTACTTC
TRBV7-3	TRBJ2-1	.	.	15	CASSRGGGTYNEQFF	TGTGCCAGCAGCCGTGGCGGCGGTACCTACAATGAGCAGTTCTTC
TRBV7-8	TRBJ2-1	.	TRBD1	16	CASSLDRPSSYNEQFF	TGTGCCAGCAGCTTGGACAGGCCGAGCTCCTACAATGAGCAGTTCTTC
TRBV4-3	TRBJ1-2	.	.	17	CASSLSSGHLENYGYTF	TGCGCCAGCAGCCTCAGTTCGGGACACCTGGAGAACTATGGCTACACCTTC
TRBV27	TRBJ1-3	.	.	18	CASSFQRPVASSGNTIYF	TGTGCCAGCAGTTTTCAACGCCCTGTTGCGAGCTCTGGAAACACCATATATTTT
TRBV19	TRBJ2-1	.	.	14	CASLRPGSYNEQFF	TGTGCCAGTCTCCGGCCCGGGTCCTACAATGAGCAGTTCTTC
TRBV7-9	TRBJ2-7	.	.	12	CASSFSGYEQYF	TGTGCCAGCAGCTTTTCCGGCTACGAGCAGTACTTC
TRBV29-1	TRBJ1-3	.	.	13	CSVRHGNGNTIYF	TGCAGCGTCCGGCACGGGAATGGAAACACCATATATTTT
TRBV19	TRBJ2-7	once	.	15	CASSILGRGAYEQYF	TGTGCCAGTAGTATATTGGGCAGGGGAGCCTACGAGCAGTACTTC
TRBV19	TRBJ1-5	few	.	14	CASRSGRLNQPQHF	TGTGCCAGTCGAAGCGGTAGACTCAATCAGCCCCAGCATTTT
TRBV7-9	TRBJ2-3	.	.	15	CASRSPGGYTDTQYF	TGTGCCAGCCGCTCTCCCGGGGGATACACAGATACGCAGTATTTT
TRBV5-1	TRBJ2-1	.	TRBD1	15	CASSPGQGRANEQFF	TGCGCCAGCAGCCCGGGACAGGGAAGGGCCAATGAGCAGTTCTTC
TRBV5-1	TRBJ2-3	once	TRBD2	16	CASSPAGGQNAYTQYF	TGCGCCAGCAGCCCGGCGGGGGGCCAAAATGCGTATACGCAGTATTTT
TRBV12-3/TRBV12-4	TRBJ1-2	.	.	13	CASSLREGNGYTF	TGTGCCAGCAGTTTACGGGAGGGTAATGGCTACACCTTC
TRBV28	TRBJ1-1	.	.	12	CASSGLNTEAFF	TGTGCCAGCAGTGGGCTGAACACTGAAGCTTTCTTT
TRBV11-2	TRBJ2-5	.	.	20	CASSLDPAAEELNGRETQYF	TGTGCCAGCAGCTTAGACCCTGCGGCAGAGGAATTGAATGGACGGGAGACCCAGTACTTC
TRBV12-3/TRBV12-4	TRBJ2-5	.	.	13	CASSLRAQETQYF	TGTGCCAGCAGTCTCCGCGCTCAAGAGACCCAGTACTTC
TRBV24-1	TRBJ2-7	.	TRBD1	15	CATSDPGTGAYEQYF	TGTGCCACCAGTGACCCGGGGACAGGGGCCTACGAGCAGTACTTC
TRBV10-3	TRBJ2-5	.	.	13	CAISEGYQETQYF	TGTGCCATCAGTGAGGGGTACCAAGAGACCCAGTACTTC
TRBV10-3	TRBJ2-1	once	.	15	CAIRRVGSPINEQFF	TGTGCCATCAGACGAGTCGGGTCCCCAATCAATGAGCAGTTCTTC
TRBV5-6	TRBJ2-7	.	.	14	CASSWNRVSYEQYF	TGTGCCAGCAGCTGGAACAGGGTCTCCTACGAGCAGTACTTC
TRBV15	TRBJ1-2	.	TRBD1	16	CATSGTYDRVESGYTF	TGTGCCACCAGCGGTACCTATGACAGGGTGGAGTCTGGCTACACCTTC
TRBV5-1	TRBJ2-3	.	.	15	CASSLAGVSTDTQYF	TGCGCCAGCAGCTTGGCAGGGGTTAGCACAGATACGCAGTATTTT
TRBV9	TRBJ2-2	.	TRBD1	15	CASSSRGSATGELFF	TGTGCCAGCAGCTCCAGGGGGTCTGCGACCGGGGAGCTGTTTTTT
TRBV4-1	TRBJ1-1	few	TRBD1	15	CASSPGQGGDTEAFF	TGCGCCAGCAGCCCTGGACAGGGAGGGGACACTGAAGCTTTCTTT
TRBV4-1	TRBJ2-6	.	TRBD2	18	CASRPRDGRLSGANVLTF	TGCGCCAGCAGACCTCGGGACGGGAGGCTCTCTGGGGCCAACGTCCTGACTTTC
TRBV9	TRBJ2-2	.	TRBD2	15	CASSVSGSPAGELFF	TGTGCCAGCAGTGTTAGCGGGAGTCCGGCCGGGGAGCTGTTTTTT
TRBV7-9	TRBJ2-1	.	TRBD2	15	CASSPQGLDYNEQFF	TGTGCCAGCAGCCCACAGGGACTAGACTACAATGAGCAGTTCTTC
TRBV18	TRBJ1-3	.	.	18	CASSPASIRGSSGNTIYF	TGTGCCAGCTCACCAGCGTCTATACGCGGGAGCTCTGGAAACACCATATATTTT
TRBV3-1/TRBV3-2	TRBJ2-7	.	TRBD2	18	CASSHPAYSGRTAYEQYF	TGTGCCAGCAGCCATCCCGCGTATAGCGGGAGGACCGCCTACGAGCAGTACTTC
TRBV5-1	TRBJ2-3	once	.	14	CASSSRTSTDTQYF	TGCGCCAGCAGCTCTCGGACAAGCACAGATACGCAGTATTTT
TRBV30	TRBJ1-6	.	TRBD1	15	CAWSPTGNYNSPLHF	TGTGCCTGGAGTCCGACAGGGAACTATAATTCACCCCTCCACTTT
TRBV7-9	TRBJ2-7	.	.	14	CASSLTARPYEQYF	TGTGCCAGCAGCTTAACCGCCCGCCCCTACGAGCAGTACTTC
TRBV7-9	TRBJ1-1	once	TRBD1	14	CASSPRQGRTEAFF	TGTGCCAGCAGCCCTAGACAGGGGAGGACTGAAGCTTTCTTT
TRBV19	TRBJ1-1	.	.	15	CASSIGGEGSTEAFF	TGTGCCAGTAGTATAGGGGGGGAGGGGAGCACTGAAGCTTTCTTT
TRBV6-5	TRBJ1-5	.	.	15	CASAGLHGTVQPQHF	TGTGCCAGCGCCGGGTTACACGGGACTGTTCAGCCCCAGCATTTT
TRBV6-2/TRBV6-3	TRBJ1-5	.	.	12	CASSRNNQPQHF	TGTGCCAGCAGTCGAAACAATCAGCCCCAGCATTTT
TRBV3-1/TRBV3-2	TRBJ2-2	few	.	11	CASSQDGELFF	TGTGCCAGCAGCCAAGATGGGGAGCTGTTTTTT
TRBV27	TRBJ2-5	.	.	11	CASKRGETQYF	TGTGCCAGCAAGAGGGGCGAGACCCAGTACTTC
TRBV5-1	TRBJ1-1	.	.	16	CASSLQPGLRNTEAFF	TGCGCCAGCAGCTTGCAACCGGGACTCCGGAACACTGAAGCTTTCTTT
TRBV24-1	TRBJ1-1	.	TRBD1	16	CATSDLAGQGKTEAFF	TGTGCCACCAGTGATCTAGCTGGACAGGGGAAGACTGAAGCTTTCTTT
TRBV19	TRBJ1-5	.	TRBD1	13	CASTTGGNQPQHF	TGTGCCAGTACTACAGGGGGCAATCAGCCCCAGCATTTT
TRBV11-3	TRBJ2-7	.	.	14	CASSDPPGDYEQYF	TGTGCCAGCAGCGACCCCCCGGGAGACTACGAGCAGTACTTC
TRBV5-1	TRBJ2-1	.	.	15	CASSLAGTRYNEQFF	TGCGCCAGCAGCTTGGCCGGGACCCGGTACAATGAGCAGTTCTTC
TRBV7-2	TRBJ2-1	.	TRBD1	15	CASGVGRDRGNEQFF	TGTGCCAGCGGGGTGGGCCGGGACAGGGGGAATGAGCAGTTCTTC
TRBV4-3	TRBJ1-1	.	.	16	CASSQTGHLMNTEAFF	TGCGCCAGCAGCCAAACAGGACACCTCATGAACACTGAAGCTTTCTTT
TRBV5-3	TRBJ1-2	.	.	14	CARSQTTTDYGYTF	TGTGCCAGAAGCCAAACCACGACAGACTATGGCTACACCTTC